The subject of this entry is one T cell receptor beta chain. The data derive from a study of blood T cell repertoires in COVID-19. About the research overall: PBMCs, B-cell-depleted T cells, or T cells were the source of the cDNA or gDNA that made up the material.

CDR3 length equals 16 residues. V lost 4 bases to trimming and J lost 1 base; unmatched junction nucleotides: 5. The germline V gene has CDR1 LGHDT and CDR2 YNNKEL (reference sequence). Assay: immunoSEQ multiplex PCR; the TCRdb copy retains only in-frame clones and omits some. The sample lists fewer than 200,000 clones; less than 90% were seen once. Living in 24 US areas, the participants were between 18 and 89 years of age. The chain carries TRBV3-1 (or the pseudogene TRBV3-2) and TRBJ2-1, with 9 positions matching TRBD2. The source material was PBMCs or T cells enriched from blood (not recorded which). This receptor was obtained from a woman aged 45-65 years who had recovered from COVID-19. In nucleotides, the CDR3 is TGTGCCAGCAGCCCACCTCTAGCGGGGTCCTACAATGAGCAGTTCTTC. Residues: CASSPPLAGSYNEQFF.